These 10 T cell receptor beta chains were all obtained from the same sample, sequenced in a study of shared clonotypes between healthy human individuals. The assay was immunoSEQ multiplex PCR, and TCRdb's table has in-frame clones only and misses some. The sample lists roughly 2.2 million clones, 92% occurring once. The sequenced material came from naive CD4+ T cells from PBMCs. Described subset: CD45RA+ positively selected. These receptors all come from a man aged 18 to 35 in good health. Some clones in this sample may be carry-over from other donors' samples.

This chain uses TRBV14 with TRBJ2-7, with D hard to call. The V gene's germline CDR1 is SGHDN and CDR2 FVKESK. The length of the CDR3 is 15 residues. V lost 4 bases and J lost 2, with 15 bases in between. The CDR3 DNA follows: TGTGCCAGCAGCCTGCTTGCTGGCATGGCCTACGAGCAGTACTTC. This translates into CASSLLAGMAYEQYF. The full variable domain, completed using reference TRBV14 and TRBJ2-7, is EAGVTQFPSHSVIEKGQTVTLRCDPISGHDNLYWYRRVMGKEIKFLLHFVKESKQDESGMPNNRFLAERTGGTYSTLKVQPAELEDSGVYFCASSLLAGMAYEQYFGPGTRLTVT.

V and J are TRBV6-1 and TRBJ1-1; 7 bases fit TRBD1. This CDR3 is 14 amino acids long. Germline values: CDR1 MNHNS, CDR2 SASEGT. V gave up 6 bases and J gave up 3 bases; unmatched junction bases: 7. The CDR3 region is CASSLTGSDTEAFF. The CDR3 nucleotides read TGTGCCAGCAGCCTGACAGGGAGCGACACTGAAGCTTTCTTT.

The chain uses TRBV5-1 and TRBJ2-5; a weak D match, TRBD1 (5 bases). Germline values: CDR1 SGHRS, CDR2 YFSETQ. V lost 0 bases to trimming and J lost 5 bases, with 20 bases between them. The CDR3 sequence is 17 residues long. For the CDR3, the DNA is TGCGCCAGCAGCTTGGTGTCGGGCTGGGTTTCAGGGGAGACCCAGTACTTC. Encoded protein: CASSLVSGWVSGETQYF.

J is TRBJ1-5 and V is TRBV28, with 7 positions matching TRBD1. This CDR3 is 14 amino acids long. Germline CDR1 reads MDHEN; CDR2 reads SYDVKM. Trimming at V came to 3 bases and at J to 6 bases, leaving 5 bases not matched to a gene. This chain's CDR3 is CASSFFRGRQPQHF. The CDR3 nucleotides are TGTGCCAGCAGTTTTTTTAGGGGGCGTCAGCCCCAGCATTTT.

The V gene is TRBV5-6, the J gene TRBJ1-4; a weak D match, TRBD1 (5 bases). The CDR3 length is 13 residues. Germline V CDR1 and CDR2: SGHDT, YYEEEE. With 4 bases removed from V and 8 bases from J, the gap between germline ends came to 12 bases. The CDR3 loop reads CASSKGAREKLFF. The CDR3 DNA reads TGTGCCAGCAGCAAAGGGGCCCGGGAAAAACTGTTTTTT.

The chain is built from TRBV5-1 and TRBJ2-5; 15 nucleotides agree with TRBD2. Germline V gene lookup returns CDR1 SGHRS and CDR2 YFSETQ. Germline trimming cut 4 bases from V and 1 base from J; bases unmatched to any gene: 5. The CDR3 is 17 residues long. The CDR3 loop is CASSAGTSGRPQETQYF. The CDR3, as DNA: TGCGCCAGCAGCGCCGGGACTAGCGGGAGGCCCCAAGAGACCCAGTACTTC. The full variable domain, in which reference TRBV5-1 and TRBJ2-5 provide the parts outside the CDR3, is KAGVTQTPRYLIKTRGQQVTLSCSPISGHRSVSWYQQTPGQGLQFLFEYFSETQRNKGNFPGRFSGRQFSNSRSEMNVSTLELGDSALYLCASSAGTSGRPQETQYFGPGTRLLVL.

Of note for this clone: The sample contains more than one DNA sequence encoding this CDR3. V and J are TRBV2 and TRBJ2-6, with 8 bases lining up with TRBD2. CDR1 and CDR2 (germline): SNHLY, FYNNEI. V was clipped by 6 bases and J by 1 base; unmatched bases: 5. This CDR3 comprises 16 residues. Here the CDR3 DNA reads TGTGCCAGCAGCGCCGCGGGGGGTTCTGGGGCCAACGTCCTGACTTTC. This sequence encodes CASSAAGGSGANVLTF.

The CDR3 nucleotides are TGTGCCTGGAGTGCAGGGACTAGCGGGAGGTACTCCTACGAGCAGTACTTC. This gives the protein CAWSAGTSGRYSYEQYF. This chain uses TRBV30 with TRBJ2-7; 15 bases map to TRBD2. Looked up from germline, CDR1 is GTSNPN and CDR2 is SVGIG (reference sequence). This CDR3 is built from 17 residues. V shed 1 base and J 0 bases; nucleotides not matched to a gene: 4.

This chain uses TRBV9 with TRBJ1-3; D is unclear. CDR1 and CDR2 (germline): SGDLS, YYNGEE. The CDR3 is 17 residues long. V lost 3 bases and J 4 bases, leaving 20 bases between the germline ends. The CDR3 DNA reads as TGTGCCAGCAGCGCCCGCCCTGGCGGGCTCAACGGAAACACCATATATTTT. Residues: CASSARPGGLNGNTIYF.

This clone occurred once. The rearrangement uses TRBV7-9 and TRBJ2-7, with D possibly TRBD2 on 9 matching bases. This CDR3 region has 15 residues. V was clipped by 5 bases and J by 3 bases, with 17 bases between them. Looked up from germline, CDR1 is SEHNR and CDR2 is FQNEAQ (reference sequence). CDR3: CASSQGAGGIYEQYF. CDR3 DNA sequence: TGTGCCAGCAGCCAGGGGGCGGGAGGGATCTACGAGCAGTACTTC.